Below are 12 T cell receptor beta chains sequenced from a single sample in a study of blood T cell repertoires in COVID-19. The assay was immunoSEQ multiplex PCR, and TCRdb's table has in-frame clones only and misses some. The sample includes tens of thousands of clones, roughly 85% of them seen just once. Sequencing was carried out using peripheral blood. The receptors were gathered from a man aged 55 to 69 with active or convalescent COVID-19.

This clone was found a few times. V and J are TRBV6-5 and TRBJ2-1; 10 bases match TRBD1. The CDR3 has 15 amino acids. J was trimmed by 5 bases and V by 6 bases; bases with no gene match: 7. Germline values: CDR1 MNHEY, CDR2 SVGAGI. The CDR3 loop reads CASRGGQGTHNEQFF. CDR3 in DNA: TGTGCCAGCAGAGGGGGACAGGGGACACACAATGAGCAGTTCTTC.

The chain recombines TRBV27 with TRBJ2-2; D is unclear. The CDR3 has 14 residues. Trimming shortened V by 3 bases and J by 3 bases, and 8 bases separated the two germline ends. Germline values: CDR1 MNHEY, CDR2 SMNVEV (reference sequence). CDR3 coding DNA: TGTGCCAGCAGTTTGGGCAGTTACACCGGGGAGCTGTTTTTT. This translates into CASSLGSYTGELFF.

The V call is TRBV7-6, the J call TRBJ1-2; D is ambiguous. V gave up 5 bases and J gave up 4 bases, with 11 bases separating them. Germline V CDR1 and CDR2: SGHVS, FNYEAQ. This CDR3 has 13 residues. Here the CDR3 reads CASSQSGGYGYTF. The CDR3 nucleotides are TGTGCCAGCAGCCAATCAGGTGGCTATGGCTACACCTTC.

CDR3 region: CASSLVPGRDSSGNTIYF. The CDR3 DNA reads as TGTGCCAGCAGCTTGGTTCCGGGACGGGACAGCTCTGGAAACACCATATATTTT. V is TRBV5-5 and J is TRBJ1-3; TRBD1 aligns across 7 bases. This CDR3 contains 18 residues. V trimming: 0 bases; J trimming: 0 bases; junction bases outside the gene matches: 9. The germline CDR1 and CDR2 sequences are SGHKS and YYEKEE (reference sequence).

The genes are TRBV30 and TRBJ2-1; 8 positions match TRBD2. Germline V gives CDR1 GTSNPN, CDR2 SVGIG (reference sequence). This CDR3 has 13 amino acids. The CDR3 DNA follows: TGTGCGGGGGCCGGGGGGGCTTACAATGAGCAGTTCTTC. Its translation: CAGAGGAYNEQFF. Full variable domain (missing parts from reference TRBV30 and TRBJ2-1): SQTIHQWPATLVQPVGSPLSLECTVEGTSNPNLYWYRQAAGRGLQLLFYSVGIGQISSEVPQNLSASRPQDRQFILSSKKLLLSDSGFYLCAGAGGAYNEQFFGPGTRLTVL.

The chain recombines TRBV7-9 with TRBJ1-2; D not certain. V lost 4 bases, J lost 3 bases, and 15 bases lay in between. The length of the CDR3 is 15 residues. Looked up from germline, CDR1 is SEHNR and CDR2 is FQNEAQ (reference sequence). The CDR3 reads CASSSQAPVYYGYTF. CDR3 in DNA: TGTGCCAGCAGCTCGCAGGCCCCAGTGTACTATGGCTACACCTTC.

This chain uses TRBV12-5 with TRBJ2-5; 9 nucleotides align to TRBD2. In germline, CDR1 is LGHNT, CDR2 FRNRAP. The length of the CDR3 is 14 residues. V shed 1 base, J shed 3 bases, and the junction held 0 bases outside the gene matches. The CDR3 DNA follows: TGTGCTAGTGGTTTGGGACTAGCGGAAGAGACCCAGTACTTC. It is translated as CASGLGLAEETQYF.

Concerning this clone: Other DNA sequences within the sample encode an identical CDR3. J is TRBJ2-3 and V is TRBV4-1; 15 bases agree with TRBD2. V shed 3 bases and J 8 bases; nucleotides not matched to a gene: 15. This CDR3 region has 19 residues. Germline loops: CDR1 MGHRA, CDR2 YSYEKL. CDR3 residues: CASSHFGLAGGPGVGTQYF. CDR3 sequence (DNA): TGCGCCAGCAGCCATTTCGGACTAGCGGGGGGGCCTGGGGTGGGTACGCAGTATTTT.

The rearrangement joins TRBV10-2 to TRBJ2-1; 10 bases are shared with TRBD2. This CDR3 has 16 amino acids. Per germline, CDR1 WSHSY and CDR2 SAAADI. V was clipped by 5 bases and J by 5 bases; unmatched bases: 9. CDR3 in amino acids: CASSLSGGTTNNEQFF. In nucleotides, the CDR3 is TGCGCCAGCAGTCTTAGCGGGGGGACCACCAACAATGAGCAGTTCTTC.

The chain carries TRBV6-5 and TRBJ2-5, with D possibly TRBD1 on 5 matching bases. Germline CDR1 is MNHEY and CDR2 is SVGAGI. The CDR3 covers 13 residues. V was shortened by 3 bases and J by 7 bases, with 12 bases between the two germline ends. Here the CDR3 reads CASSYGSRGTQYF. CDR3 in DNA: TGTGCCAGCAGTTATGGTAGTAGGGGGACCCAGTACTTC.

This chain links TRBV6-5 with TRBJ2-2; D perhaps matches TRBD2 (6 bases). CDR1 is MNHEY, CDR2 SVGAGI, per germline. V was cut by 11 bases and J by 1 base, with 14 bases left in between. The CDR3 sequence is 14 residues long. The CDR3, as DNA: TGTGCCCACCAGGAGGGGCTGAACACCGGGGAGCTGTTTTTT. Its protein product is CAHQEGLNTGELFF.

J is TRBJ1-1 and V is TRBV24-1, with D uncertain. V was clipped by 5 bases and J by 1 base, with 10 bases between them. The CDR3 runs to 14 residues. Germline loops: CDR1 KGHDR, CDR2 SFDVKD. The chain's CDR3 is CATSAETPNTEAFF. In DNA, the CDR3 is TGTGCCACCAGTGCTGAGACACCGAACACTGAAGCTTTCTTT.